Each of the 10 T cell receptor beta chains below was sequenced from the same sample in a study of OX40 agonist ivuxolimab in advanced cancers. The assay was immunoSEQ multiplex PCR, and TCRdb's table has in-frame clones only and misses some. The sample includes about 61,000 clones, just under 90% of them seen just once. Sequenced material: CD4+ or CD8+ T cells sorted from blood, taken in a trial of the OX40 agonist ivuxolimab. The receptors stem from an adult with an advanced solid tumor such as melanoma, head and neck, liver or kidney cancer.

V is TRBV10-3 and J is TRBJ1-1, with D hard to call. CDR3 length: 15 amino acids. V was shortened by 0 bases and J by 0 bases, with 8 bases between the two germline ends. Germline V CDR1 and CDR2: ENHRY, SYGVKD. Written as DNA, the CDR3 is TGTGCCATCAGTGAGTCGGCCAGACTGAACACTGAAGCTTTCTTT. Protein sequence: CAISESARLNTEAFF.

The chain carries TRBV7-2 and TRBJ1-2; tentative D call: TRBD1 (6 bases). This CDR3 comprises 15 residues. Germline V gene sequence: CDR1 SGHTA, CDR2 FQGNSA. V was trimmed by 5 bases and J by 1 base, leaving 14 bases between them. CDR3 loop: CASSTSTGSNYGYTF. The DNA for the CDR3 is TGTGCCAGCAGCACCTCTACAGGGAGTAACTATGGCTACACCTTC.

The CDR3 region is CASRRTGGETQYF. The CDR3 DNA reads TGTGCCAGCAGACGGACAGGGGGAGAGACCCAGTACTTC. V usage is TRBV27 and J usage is TRBJ2-5, with TRBD1 matching over 10 bases. V lost 6 bases and J lost 4; bases outside the gene matches: 2. Germline assignment: CDR1 MNHEY and CDR2 SMNVEV (reference sequence). The CDR3 is 13 residues long.

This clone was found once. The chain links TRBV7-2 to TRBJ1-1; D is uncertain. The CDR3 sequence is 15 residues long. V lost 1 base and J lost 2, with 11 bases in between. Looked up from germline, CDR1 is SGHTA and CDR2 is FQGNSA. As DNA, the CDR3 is TGTGCCAGCAGCTTAGTCCCCAGTATCAACACTGAAGCTTTCTTT. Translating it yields CASSLVPSINTEAFF.

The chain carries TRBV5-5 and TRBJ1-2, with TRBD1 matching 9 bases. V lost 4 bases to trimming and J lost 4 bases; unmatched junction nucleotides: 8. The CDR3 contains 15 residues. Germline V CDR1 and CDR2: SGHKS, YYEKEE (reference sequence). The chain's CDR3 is CASSRGQGLGYGYTF. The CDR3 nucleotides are TGTGCCAGCAGCAGGGGACAGGGTTTGGGCTATGGCTACACCTTC.

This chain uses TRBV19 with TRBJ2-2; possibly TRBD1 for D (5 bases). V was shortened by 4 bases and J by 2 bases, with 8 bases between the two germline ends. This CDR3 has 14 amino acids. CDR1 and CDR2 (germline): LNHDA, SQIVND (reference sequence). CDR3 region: CASSNRFNTGELFF. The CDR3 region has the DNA TGTGCCAGTAGTAACAGGTTTAACACCGGGGAGCTGTTTTTT.

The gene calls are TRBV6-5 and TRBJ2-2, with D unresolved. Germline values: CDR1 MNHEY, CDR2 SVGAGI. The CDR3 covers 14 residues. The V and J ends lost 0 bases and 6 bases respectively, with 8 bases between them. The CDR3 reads CASSYSGRAGELFF. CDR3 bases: TGTGCCAGCAGTTACTCTGGTCGCGCCGGGGAGCTGTTTTTT.

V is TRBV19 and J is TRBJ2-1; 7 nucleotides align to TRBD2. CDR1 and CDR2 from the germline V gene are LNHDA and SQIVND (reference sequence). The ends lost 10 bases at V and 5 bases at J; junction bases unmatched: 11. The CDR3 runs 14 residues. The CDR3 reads CATKNAGVNNEQFF. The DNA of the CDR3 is TGTGCCACAAAAAATGCGGGAGTTAACAATGAGCAGTTCTTC.

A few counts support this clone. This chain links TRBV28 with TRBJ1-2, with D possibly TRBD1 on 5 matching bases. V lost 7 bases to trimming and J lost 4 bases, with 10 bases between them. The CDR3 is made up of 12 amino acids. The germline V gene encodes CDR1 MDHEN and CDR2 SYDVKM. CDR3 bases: TGTGCCAGCACCTCGACAGCCTATGGCTACACCTTC. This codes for CASTSTAYGYTF.

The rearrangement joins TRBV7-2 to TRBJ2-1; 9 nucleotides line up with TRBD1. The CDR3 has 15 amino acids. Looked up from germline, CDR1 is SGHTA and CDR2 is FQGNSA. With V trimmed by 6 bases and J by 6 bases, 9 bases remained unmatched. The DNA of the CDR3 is TGTGCCAGCAGACGCGGACAGGGGCAAGGCAATGAGCAGTTCTTC. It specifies CASRRGQGQGNEQFF.